Listed below are T cell receptor beta chains from one sample, sequenced in a study of siplizumab effects on memory and regulatory T cells. TCRdb keeps only in-frame clones here, not all; method: immunoSEQ multiplex PCR. This table has about 64,000 clones, roughly 96% appearing once. Sequences were obtained from naive CD8+ T cells sorted from blood. These receptors came from a human donor in good health. The conserved cysteine and the conserved F or W are not part of the CDR3 here.

J gene	V gene	CDR3 protein
TRBJ2-7	TRBV7-9	ASSLAEYEQY
TRBJ2-1	TRBV9	ASSVEVAGGNDEQF
TRBJ2-7	TRBV6-5	ASSYGQSYEQY
TRBJ1-5	TRBV27	ASRGHNQPQH
TRBJ1-1	TRBV6-5	ASSYSENTEAF
TRBJ2-5	TRBV19	ASSMMVQETQY
TRBJ1-4	TRBV4-1	ASSPPATNEKLF
TRBJ2-1	TRBV21-1	ASSNHGQGRRNEQF
TRBJ1-4	TRBV7-9	ASSPQGEKLF
TRBJ1-1	TRBV9	ASSVAGIVNTEAF
TRBJ2-2	TRBV11-3	ASSQGGGTGELF
TRBJ2-2	TRBV15	ALGRTGVDGELF
TRBJ1-1	TRBV14	ASSPYRVHTEAF
TRBJ2-7	TRBV15	ATSMTGPEQY
TRBJ1-1	TRBV4-1	ASSRGRGDEAF
TRBJ1-1	TRBV28	ASSFAPRVQAF
TRBJ2-7	TRBV7-9	ASSPVGDTYEQY
TRBJ1-2	TRBV21-1	ASSKYGTGECGYT
TRBJ2-1	TRBV11-3	ASSPTVGVQF
TRBJ1-4	TRBV28	ASSAGQADEKLF
TRBJ1-1	TRBV27	ASSPYQGFEAF
TRBJ2-3	TRBV13	ASSPTERGGTDTQY